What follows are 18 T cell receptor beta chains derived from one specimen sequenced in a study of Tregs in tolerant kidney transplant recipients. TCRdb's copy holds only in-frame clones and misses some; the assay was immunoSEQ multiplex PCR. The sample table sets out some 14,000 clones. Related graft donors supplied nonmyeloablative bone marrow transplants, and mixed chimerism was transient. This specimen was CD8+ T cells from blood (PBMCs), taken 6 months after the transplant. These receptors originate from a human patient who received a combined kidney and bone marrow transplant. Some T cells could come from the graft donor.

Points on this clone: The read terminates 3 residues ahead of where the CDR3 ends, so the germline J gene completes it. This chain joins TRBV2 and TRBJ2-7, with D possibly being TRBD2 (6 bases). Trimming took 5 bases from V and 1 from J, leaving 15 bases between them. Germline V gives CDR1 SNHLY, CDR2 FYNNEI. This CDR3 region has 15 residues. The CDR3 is CASSPGAGPSYEQYF. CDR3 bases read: TGTGCCAGCAGTCCCGGCGCGGGGCCTTCCTACGAG.

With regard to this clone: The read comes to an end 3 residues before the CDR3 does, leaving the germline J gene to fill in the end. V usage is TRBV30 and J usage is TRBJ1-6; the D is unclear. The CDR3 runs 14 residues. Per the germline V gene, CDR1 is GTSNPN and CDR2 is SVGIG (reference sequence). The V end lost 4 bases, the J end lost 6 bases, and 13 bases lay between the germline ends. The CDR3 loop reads CAWKFLHTNSPLHF. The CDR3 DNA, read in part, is TGTGCCTGGAAGTTCTTACATACTAATTCACCC.

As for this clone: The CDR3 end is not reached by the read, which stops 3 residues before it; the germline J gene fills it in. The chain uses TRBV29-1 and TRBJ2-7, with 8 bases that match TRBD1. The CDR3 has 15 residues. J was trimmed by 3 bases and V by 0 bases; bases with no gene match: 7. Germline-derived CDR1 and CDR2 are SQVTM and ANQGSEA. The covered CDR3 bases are TGCAGCGTTGAAGATCGAGGACAGGGTGTCTACGAG. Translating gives CSVEDRGQGVYE. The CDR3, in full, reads CSVEDRGQGVYEQYF.

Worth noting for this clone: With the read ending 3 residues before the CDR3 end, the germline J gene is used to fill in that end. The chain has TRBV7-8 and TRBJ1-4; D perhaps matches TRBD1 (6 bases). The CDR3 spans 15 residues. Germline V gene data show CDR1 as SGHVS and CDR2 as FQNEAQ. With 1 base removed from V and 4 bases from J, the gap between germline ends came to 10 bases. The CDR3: CASSLVGAFNEKLFF. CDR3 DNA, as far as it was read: TGTGCCAGCAGCTTAGTGGGGGCTTTTAATGAAAAA.

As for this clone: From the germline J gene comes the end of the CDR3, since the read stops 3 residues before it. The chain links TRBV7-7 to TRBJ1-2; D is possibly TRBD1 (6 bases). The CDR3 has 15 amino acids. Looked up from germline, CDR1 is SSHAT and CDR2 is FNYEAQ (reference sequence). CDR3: CASSPRGGFTDTYTF. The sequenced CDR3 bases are TGTGCCAGCAGCCCCAGGGGCGGGTTCACAGATACC.

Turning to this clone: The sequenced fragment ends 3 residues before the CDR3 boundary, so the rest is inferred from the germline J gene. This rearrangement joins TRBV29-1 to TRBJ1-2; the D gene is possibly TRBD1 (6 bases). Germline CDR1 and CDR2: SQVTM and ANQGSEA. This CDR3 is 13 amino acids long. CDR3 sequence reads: CSVENVGGRGYTF. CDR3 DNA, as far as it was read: TGCAGCGTTGAAAATGTCGGGGGGCGCGGC.

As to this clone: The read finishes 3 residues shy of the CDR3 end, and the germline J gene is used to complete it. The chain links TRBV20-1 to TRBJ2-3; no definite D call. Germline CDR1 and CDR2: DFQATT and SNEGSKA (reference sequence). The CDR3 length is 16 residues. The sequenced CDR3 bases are TGCAGTGCTGTTTCTTTAGCTGTGGCAAATCAAGAGACG. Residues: CSAVSLAVANQET. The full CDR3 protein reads CSAVSLAVANQETQYF.

CDR3 sequence: CATSRPFIRLAGGGTGELFF. The DNA read from the CDR3 is TGTGCCACCAGCAGACCCTTCATAAGACTAGCGGGAGGTGGCACCGGGGAG. The genes are TRBV15 and TRBJ2-2; 13 bases match TRBD2. The sequence runs out 3 residues before the end of the CDR3; the remainder is reconstructed from the germline J gene. V lost 2 bases, J lost 4 bases, and 13 bases stayed unmatched. The CDR3 runs 20 residues. Germline assignment: CDR1 LNHNV and CDR2 YYDKDF (reference sequence).

Partial CDR3 DNA: TGTGCCTGGAGTTCGACAGGGACCGGT. It encodes CAWSSTGTG. The full CDR3 is CAWSSTGTGQYF. V usage is TRBV30 and J usage is TRBJ2-4; TRBD1 matches 7 bases. The sequence runs out 3 residues before the end of the CDR3; the remainder is reconstructed from the germline J gene. Germline loops: CDR1 GTSNPN, CDR2 SVGIG (reference sequence). The CDR3 runs to 12 residues.

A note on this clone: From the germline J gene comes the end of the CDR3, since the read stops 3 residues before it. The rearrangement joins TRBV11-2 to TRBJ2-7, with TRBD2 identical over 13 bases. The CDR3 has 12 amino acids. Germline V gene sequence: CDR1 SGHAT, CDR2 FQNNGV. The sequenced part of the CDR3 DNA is TGTGCGGGGGGGACTAGCGGGATCGAG. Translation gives CAGGTSGIE. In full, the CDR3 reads CAGGTSGIEQYF.

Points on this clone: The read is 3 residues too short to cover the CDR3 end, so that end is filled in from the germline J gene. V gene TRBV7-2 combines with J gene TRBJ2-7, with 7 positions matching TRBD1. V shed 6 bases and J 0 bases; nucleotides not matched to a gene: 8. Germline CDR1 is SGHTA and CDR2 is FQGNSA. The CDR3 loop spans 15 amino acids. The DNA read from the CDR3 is TGTGCCAGCAGTTGGGGACAGAGTAGCTCCTACGAG. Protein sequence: CASSWGQSSSYE. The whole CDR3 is CASSWGQSSSYEQYF.

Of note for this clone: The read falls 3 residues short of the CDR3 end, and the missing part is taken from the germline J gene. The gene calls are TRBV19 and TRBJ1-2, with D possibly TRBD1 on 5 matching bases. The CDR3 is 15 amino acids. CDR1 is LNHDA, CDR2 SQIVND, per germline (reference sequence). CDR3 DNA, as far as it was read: TGTGCCAGTAGTATTGGAGCCTACTCAGGGCTCGAC. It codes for CASSIGAYSGLD. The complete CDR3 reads CASSIGAYSGLDYTF. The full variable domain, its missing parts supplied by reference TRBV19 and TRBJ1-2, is DGGITQSPKYLFRKEGQNVTLSCEQNLNHDAMYWYRQDPGQGLRLIYYSQIVNDFQKGDIAEGYSVSREKKESFPLTVTSAQKNPTAFYLCASSIGAYSGLDYTFGSGTRLTVV.

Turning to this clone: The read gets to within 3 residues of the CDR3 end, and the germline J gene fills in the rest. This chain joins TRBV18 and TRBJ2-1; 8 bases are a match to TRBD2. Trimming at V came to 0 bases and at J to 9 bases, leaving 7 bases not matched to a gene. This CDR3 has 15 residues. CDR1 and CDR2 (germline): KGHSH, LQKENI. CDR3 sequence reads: CASSPPGLVGGEQFF. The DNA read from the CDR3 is TGTGCCAGCTCACCACCGGGACTAGTGGGTGGTGAG.

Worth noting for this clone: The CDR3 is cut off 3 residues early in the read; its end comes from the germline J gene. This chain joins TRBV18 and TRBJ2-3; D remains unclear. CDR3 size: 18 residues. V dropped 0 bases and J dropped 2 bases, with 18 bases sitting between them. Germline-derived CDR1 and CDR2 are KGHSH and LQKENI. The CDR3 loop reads CASSPPGYPRSTTDTQYF. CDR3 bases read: TGTGCCAGCTCACCACCGGGCTATCCTCGGTCAACCACAGATACG.

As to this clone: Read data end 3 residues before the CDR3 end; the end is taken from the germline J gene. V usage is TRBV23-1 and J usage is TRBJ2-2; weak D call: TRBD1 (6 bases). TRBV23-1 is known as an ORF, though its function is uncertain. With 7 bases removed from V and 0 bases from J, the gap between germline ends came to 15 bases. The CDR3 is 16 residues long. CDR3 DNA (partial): TGCGCCAGCATTCTACAGGGTTTATCGAACACCGGGGAG. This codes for CASILQGLSNTGE. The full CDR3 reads CASILQGLSNTGELFF.

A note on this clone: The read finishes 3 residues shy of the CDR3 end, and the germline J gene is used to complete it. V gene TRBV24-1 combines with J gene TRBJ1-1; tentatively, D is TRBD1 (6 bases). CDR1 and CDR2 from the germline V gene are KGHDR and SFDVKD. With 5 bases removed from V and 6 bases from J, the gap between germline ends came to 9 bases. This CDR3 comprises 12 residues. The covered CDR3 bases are TGTGCCACCAGTGCAACAGGGTCTGAA. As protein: CATSATGSE. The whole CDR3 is CATSATGSEAFF.

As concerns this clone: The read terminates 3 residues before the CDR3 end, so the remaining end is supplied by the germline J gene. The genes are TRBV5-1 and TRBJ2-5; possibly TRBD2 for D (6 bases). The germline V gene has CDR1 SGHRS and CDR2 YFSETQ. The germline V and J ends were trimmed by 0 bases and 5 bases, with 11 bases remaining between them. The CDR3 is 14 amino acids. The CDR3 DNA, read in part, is TGCGCCAGCAGCTTGGGCTGGGGGGTTGAGACC. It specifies CASSLGWGVET. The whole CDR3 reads CASSLGWGVETQYF.

The covered CDR3 bases are TGTGCCAGCAGTGAATTGAGCGTCCAATTGGGTGAG. Its translation: CASSELSVQLGE. The whole CDR3 protein reads CASSELSVQLGEQFF. V and J are TRBV2 and TRBJ2-1; D not certain. The CDR3 goes on 3 residues after the read ends, and that part is filled in from the germline J gene. This CDR3 comprises 15 residues. Trimming removed 2 bases from V and 9 bases from J, with 17 bases in between. CDR1 and CDR2 (germline): SNHLY, FYNNEI.